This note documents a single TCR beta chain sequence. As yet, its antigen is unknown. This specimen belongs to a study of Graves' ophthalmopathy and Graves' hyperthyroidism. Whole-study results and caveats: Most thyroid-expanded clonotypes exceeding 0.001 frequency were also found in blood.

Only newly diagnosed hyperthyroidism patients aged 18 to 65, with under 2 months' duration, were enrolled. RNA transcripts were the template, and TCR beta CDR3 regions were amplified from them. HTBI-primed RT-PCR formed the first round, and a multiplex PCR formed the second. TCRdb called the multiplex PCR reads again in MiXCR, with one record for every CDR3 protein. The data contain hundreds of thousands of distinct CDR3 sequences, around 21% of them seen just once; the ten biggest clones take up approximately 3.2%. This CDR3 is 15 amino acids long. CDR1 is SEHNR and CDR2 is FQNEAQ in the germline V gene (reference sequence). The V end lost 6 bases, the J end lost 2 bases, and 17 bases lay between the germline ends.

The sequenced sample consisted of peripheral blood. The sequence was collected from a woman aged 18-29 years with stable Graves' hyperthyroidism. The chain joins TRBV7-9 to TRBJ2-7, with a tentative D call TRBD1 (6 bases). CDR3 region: CASSGVEDSPYEQYF. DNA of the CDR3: TGTGCCAGCAGTGGCGTTGAGGACAGCCCCTACGAGCAGTACTTC.